Sequencing of this TCR beta chain was carried out in a study of blood T cell repertoires in COVID-19. Assay used: immunoSEQ multiplex PCR; TCRdb lists only in-frame clones, some missing. The sample has 70,000 to 80,000 clones; almost 85% are singletons. V lost 2 bases, J lost 4 bases, and 3 bases stayed unmatched. This CDR3 is 15 amino acids long. Germline values: CDR1 MNHEY, CDR2 SVGEGT. Sequencing was done on a sample of peripheral blood. The chain couples TRBV6-2 or TRBV6-3 to TRBJ1-5; the match to TRBD1 covers 9 bases. The source is a man aged 45-65 years with acute or convalescent COVID-19. The CDR3 protein is CASSYRDRENQPQHF. DNA for the CDR3: TGTGCCAGCAGTTACCGGGACAGGGAAAATCAGCCCCAGCATTTT.